This T cell receptor beta chain was captured by sequencing in a study of immune evolution from preneoplasia to lung adenocarcinoma. At the level of the study: HLA loss of heterozygosity: 7% AIS, about 15% MIA, around 33% ADC, none AAH.

Sequencing was performed with immunoSEQ multiplex PCR; in TCRdb, only in-frame clones are kept and a portion is missing. The top ten hold just over 8% of the sample, which has around 8,000 clones, approximately 81% seen once. Each case's diagnosis was confirmed by two pathologists on H&E. Macro-dissection enriched premalignant or tumor cells before nucleic acid extraction. This CDR3 is 17 amino acids long. V was pared by 6 bases and J by 7 bases, with 27 bases between. Germline loops: CDR1 MNHEY, CDR2 SMNVEV (reference sequence). This sequence joins TRBV27 and TRBJ2-5; D might be TRBD1 (6 bases). The source material was FFPE invasive lung adenocarcinoma tissue. The origin of this receptor is a person between 50 and 60 years old with lung adenocarcinoma. CDR3 in DNA: TGTGCCAGCAGACCTTATCCCACCCAGGGGCCGGTGGCGACCCAGTACTTC. As protein: CASRPYPTQGPVATQYF.